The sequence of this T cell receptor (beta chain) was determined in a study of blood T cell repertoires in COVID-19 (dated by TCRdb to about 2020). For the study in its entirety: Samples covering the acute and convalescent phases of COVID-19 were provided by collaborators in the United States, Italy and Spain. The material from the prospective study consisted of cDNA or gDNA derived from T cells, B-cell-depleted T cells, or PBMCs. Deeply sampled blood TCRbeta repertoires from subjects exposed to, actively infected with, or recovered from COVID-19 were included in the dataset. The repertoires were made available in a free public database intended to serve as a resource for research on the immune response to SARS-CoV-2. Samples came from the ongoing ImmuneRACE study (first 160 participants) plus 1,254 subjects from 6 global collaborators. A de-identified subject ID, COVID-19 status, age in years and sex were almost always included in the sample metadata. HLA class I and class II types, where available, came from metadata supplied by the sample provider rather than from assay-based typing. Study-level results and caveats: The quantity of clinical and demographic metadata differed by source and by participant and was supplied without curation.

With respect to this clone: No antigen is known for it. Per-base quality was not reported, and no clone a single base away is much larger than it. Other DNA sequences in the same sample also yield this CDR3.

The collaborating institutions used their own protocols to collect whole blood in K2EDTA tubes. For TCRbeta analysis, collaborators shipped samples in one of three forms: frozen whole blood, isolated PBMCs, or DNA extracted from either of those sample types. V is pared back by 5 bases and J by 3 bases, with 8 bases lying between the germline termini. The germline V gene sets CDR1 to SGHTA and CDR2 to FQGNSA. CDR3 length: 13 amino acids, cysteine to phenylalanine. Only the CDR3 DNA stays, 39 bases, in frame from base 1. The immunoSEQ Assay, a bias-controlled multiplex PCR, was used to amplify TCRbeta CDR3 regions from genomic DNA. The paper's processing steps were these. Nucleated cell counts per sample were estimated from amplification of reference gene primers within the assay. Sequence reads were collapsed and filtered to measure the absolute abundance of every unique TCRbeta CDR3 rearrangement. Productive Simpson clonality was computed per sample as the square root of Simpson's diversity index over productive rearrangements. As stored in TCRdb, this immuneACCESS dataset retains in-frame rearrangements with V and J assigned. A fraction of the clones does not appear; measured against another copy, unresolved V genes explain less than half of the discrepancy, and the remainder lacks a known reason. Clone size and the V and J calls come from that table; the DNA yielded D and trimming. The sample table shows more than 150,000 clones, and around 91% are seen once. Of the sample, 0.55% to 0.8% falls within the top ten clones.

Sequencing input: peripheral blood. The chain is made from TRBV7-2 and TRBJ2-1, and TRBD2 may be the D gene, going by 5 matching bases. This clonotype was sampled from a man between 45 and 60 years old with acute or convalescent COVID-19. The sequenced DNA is TGTGCCAGCAGCCTCGGACTCTACAATGAGCAGTTCTTC. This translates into CASSLGLYNEQFF.